This T cell receptor (beta chain) was found in a study of Ad26.COV2.S vaccination and SARS-CoV-2 variants. Across the study: Doses of Ad26.COV2.S were injected into muscle once or twice, 56 days apart.

This clone has just one count. V lost 0 bases, J lost 1 base, and 9 bases lay in between. Germline V CDR1 and CDR2: LGHNT, FRNRAP. The CDR3 contains 16 residues. Treatment meaning: roughly 19 received Ad26.COV2.S at low or high dose, single or two shots; about 5 received placebo; per-sample allocation not given. Repertoires come from day 63 after the first vaccine or placebo injection. SARS-CoV-2 spike from the Wuhan strain was encoded by the vaccine, an Ad26 vector. Using immunoSEQ multiplex PCR, the repertoire was profiled, and TCRdb retains in-frame clones only, with some absent. The table lists a few hundred thousand clones, approximately 90% of them singletons.

The genes are TRBV12-5 and TRBJ2-2, with a tentative D call TRBD2 (5 bases). Source: peripheral blood, taken in a trial of Ad26.COV2.S vaccine versus placebo. The sequence came from a person aged 18 to 59 who received the Ad26.COV2.S COVID-19 vaccine or a placebo. CDR3 sequence: CASGLVQGRNTGELFF. In DNA form, the CDR3 reads TGTGCTAGTGGTTTGGTACAAGGGAGGAACACCGGGGAGCTGTTTTTT.